This entry concerns a single T cell receptor beta chain. Its target is not known. Here immunoSEQ multiplex PCR was the method, and the copy in TCRdb shows in-frame clones only, minus some. The sample yields around 31,000 clones, around 80% seen once. The sample comes from a study of a mutant IDH1 vaccine in newly diagnosed glioma. Time point defined: week 35, safety follow-up. The investigators gave 300 ug of mutant IDH1 20-mer peptide in each vaccine dose, together with topical imiquimod. The clonotype originates from a woman aged 40-49 years with glioma. The source material was PBMCs, sampled from a glioma patient whose treatment included an IDH1 peptide vaccine.

For the CDR3, the DNA is TGTGCCAGCAGCTTGGCCCGGGGACTATATAACGATGAGCAGTTCTTC. It yields the protein CASSLARGLYNDEQFF. The chain has TRBV5-5 and TRBJ2-1, with 7 nucleotides matching TRBD2. The CDR3 covers 16 residues. Trimming removed 0 bases from V and 8 bases from J; junction bases left unmatched: 11. Germline lookup yields CDR1 SGHKS and CDR2 YYEKEE (reference sequence).